Below, 31 T cell receptor beta chains from the same sample are listed, as sequenced in a study of CXCR3-negative and CXCR3-positive naive CD8 T cells. It was by 5' RACE with UMI labels that the TRB cDNA libraries were prepared. For each CDR3 protein, TCRdb gives one entry from its re-call of the 5' RACE reads, without DNA. Its table lists around 60,000 distinct CDR3 sequences. Input material: naive CXCR3- CD8+ T cells from blood. Subset meaning: CD45RO-CCR7+CD27+CD95- naive CD8+ T cells lacking CXCR3 (TNR3-). These receptors originate from a human donor in good health. Some clones in this sample may be carry-over from other donors' samples.

The V and J genes are TRBV11-2 and TRBJ2-7; the D call from TCRdb, TRBD1, cannot be confirmed without DNA. The CDR3 consists of 15 residues. CDR1 is SGHAT, CDR2 FQNNGV, per germline. CDR3 region: CASSSEAGYSYEQYF. Variable domain in full (rest from reference TRBV11-2 and TRBJ2-7): EAGVAQSPRYKIIEKRQSVAFWCNPISGHATLYWYQQILGQGPKLLIQFQNNGVVDDSQLPKDRFSAERLKGVDSTLKIQPAKLEDSAVYLCASSSEAGYSYEQYFGPGTRLTVT.

The CDR3 loop reads CASSSYRGKETQYF. V gene TRBV7-2 combines with J gene TRBJ2-5; TCRdb gives TRBD1 as the D gene, but with no DNA this cannot be confirmed. CDR1 SGHTA and CDR2 FQGNSA come from the germline V gene. This CDR3 region has 14 residues.

The J gene is TRBJ1-1, the V gene TRBV25-1. Germline V gene data show CDR1 as MGHDK and CDR2 as SYGVNS. The CDR3 runs to 13 residues. The CDR3 sequence is CASGWAVNTEAFF.

V and J are TRBV9 and TRBJ2-2; TCRdb's D call, TRBD1, is unchecked because there is no DNA. In germline, CDR1 is SGDLS, CDR2 YYNGEE. The CDR3 has 14 amino acids. The CDR3 region is CASSVVQGTGELFF.

CDR3 protein: CASSSTKEQFF. The chain employs TRBV5-1 and TRBJ2-1. CDR1 is SGHRS and CDR2 is YFSETQ in the germline V gene. The CDR3 runs 11 residues.

The chain recombines TRBV28 with TRBJ2-2; without DNA, the TCRdb call of TRBD1 cannot be checked. The CDR3 runs to 14 residues. Germline lookup yields CDR1 MDHEN and CDR2 SYDVKM. The CDR3 protein is CASRAGQFTRELFF.

The CDR3 loop is CASSSLTGGEQYF. This rearrangement joins TRBV27 to TRBJ2-7; TCRdb calls TRBD1, which cannot be checked without DNA. This CDR3 is 13 amino acids long. Germline CDR1 and CDR2: MNHEY and SMNVEV (reference sequence).

The rearrangement links TRBV29-1 to TRBJ2-3; TCRdb names TRBD2, which stays unverified in the absence of DNA. This CDR3 has 16 amino acids. Germline CDR1 SQVTM, CDR2 ANQGSEA. The CDR3 spells CSVSTSLGGFTDTQYF.

This chain joins TRBV27 and TRBJ2-7; without DNA, the TCRdb call of TRBD1 cannot be checked. Germline V lookup: CDR1 MNHEY, CDR2 SMNVEV (reference sequence). This CDR3 contains 11 residues. The CDR3 region is CASSPGGEQYF.

The chain joins TRBV12-3 or TRBV12-4 to TRBJ2-7; as DNA is missing, the TRBD2 call by TCRdb cannot be tested. The CDR3 extends over 12 amino acids. CDR3 region: CASSLGLAGEYF.

The chain uses TRBV25-1 and TRBJ2-5; lacking DNA, the TRBD1 call made by TCRdb goes unchecked. This CDR3 is built from 15 residues. CDR1 MGHDK and CDR2 SYGVNS come from the germline V gene. Here the CDR3 reads CASSESQGRWETQYF.

V usage is TRBV13 and J usage is TRBJ2-7; the D gene TCRdb calls, TRBD1, cannot be checked with no DNA. The germline V gene encodes CDR1 PRHDT and CDR2 FYEKMQ (reference sequence). The CDR3 spans 16 residues. This chain's CDR3 is CASSHDYQGGGYEQYF.

The chain carries TRBV7-9 and TRBJ2-7. The CDR3 is made up of 11 amino acids. Per germline, CDR1 SEHNR and CDR2 FQNEAQ (reference sequence). CDR3 sequence reads: CASSQDYEQYF.

The chain carries TRBV9 and TRBJ2-7; absent DNA, TCRdb's TRBD1 call cannot be checked. Germline V gene sequence: CDR1 SGDLS, CDR2 YYNGEE. The CDR3 covers 15 residues. CDR3 amino acids: CASSGGDRGLGEQYF.

This chain joins TRBV7-9 and TRBJ1-2; checking the TCRdb D call of TRBD1 is not possible without DNA. Germline-derived CDR1 and CDR2 are SEHNR and FQNEAQ (reference sequence). This CDR3 has 15 residues. CDR3 protein: CASSPGQKINYGYTF. The whole variable domain, remainder taken from reference TRBV7-9 and TRBJ1-2, is DTGVSQNPRHKITKRGQNVTFRCDPISEHNRLYWYRQTLGQGPEFLTYFQNEAQLEKSRLLSDRFSAERPKGSFSTLEIQRTEQGDSAMYLCASSPGQKINYGYTFGSGTRLTVV.

The rearrangement links TRBV29-1 to TRBJ2-7; TCRdb's D call, TRBD2, is unchecked because there is no DNA. The CDR3 has 14 residues. The germline V gene encodes CDR1 SQVTM and CDR2 ANQGSEA. CDR3 region: CSVEGLAGEYEQYF.

This sequence joins TRBV6-2 or TRBV6-3 and TRBJ2-5. The CDR3 covers 16 residues. Germline CDR1 MNHEY, CDR2 SVGEGT. CDR3 loop: CASSFHGRNLQETQYF.

The chain joins TRBV6-2 or TRBV6-3 to TRBJ2-1; there is no DNA to check the TCRdb D call of TRBD2. The CDR3 runs to 16 residues. From germline, CDR1 is MNHEY and CDR2 SVGEGT. This chain's CDR3 is CASSKMSGGPYNEQFF.

The chain couples TRBV7-2 to TRBJ2-3; TCRdb calls TRBD2, which cannot be checked without DNA. CDR3 length: 16 residues. Germline V lookup: CDR1 SGHTA, CDR2 FQGNSA. CDR3 sequence reads: CASSSGLAGITDTQYF.

This sequence joins TRBV28 and TRBJ2-7. The germline V gene has CDR1 MDHEN and CDR2 SYDVKM. The CDR3 is 14 amino acids. CDR3: CASTDQESSYEQYF.

The rearrangement uses TRBV9 and TRBJ2-5; there is no DNA to check the TCRdb D call of TRBD2. CDR1 SGDLS and CDR2 YYNGEE come from the germline V gene. The CDR3 covers 16 residues. This CDR3 reads CASSVESVGRGETQYF.

J is TRBJ2-1 and V is TRBV19. CDR1 and CDR2 (germline): LNHDA, SQIVND (reference sequence). The CDR3 sequence is 14 residues long. This CDR3 reads CASAITDSYNEQFF.

The chain joins TRBV29-1 to TRBJ2-1; as DNA is missing, the TRBD1 call by TCRdb cannot be tested. Germline lookup yields CDR1 SQVTM and CDR2 ANQGSEA. CDR3 size: 14 residues. CDR3 amino acids: CSADGGGSYNEQFF.

J is TRBJ2-5 and V is TRBV28; the TRBD1 assignment by TCRdb is unverifiable without DNA. The CDR3 is 15 amino acids. Germline V gives CDR1 MDHEN, CDR2 SYDVKM. The CDR3 reads CASSPENREQETQYF. The full variable domain, in which reference TRBV28 and TRBJ2-5 provide the parts outside the CDR3, is DVKVTQSSRYLVKRTGEKVFLECVQDMDHENMFWYRQDPGLGLRLIYFSYDVKMKEKGDIPEGYSVSREKKERFSLILESASTNQTSMYLCASSPENREQETQYFGPGTRLLVL.

V usage is TRBV4-3 and J usage is TRBJ1-2; the D gene TCRdb calls, TRBD1, cannot be checked with no DNA. CDR1 LGHNA and CDR2 YSLEER come from the germline V gene. This CDR3 contains 16 residues. The CDR3 sequence: CASSQDGTGVAYGYTF.

The J gene is TRBJ1-6, the V gene TRBV18. The germline V gene has CDR1 KGHSH and CDR2 LQKENI. CDR3 size: 16 residues. CDR3 residues: CASSPPEGNLDSPLHF.

The rearrangement joins TRBV7-9 to TRBJ2-7; TCRdb names TRBD1, which stays unverified in the absence of DNA. Germline V gene data show CDR1 as SEHNR and CDR2 as FQNEAQ (reference sequence). This CDR3 has 15 residues. The chain's CDR3 is CASIDTGQGVREQYF.

The rearrangement uses TRBV7-6 and TRBJ1-1; there is no DNA to check the TCRdb D call of TRBD1. This CDR3 has 13 residues. Germline CDR1 is SGHVS and CDR2 is FNYEAQ. The CDR3 loop reads CASSLAAGTEAFF.

The chain combines TRBV19 with TRBJ1-1; without DNA, the TCRdb call of TRBD1 cannot be checked. The CDR3 covers 15 residues. Germline lookup yields CDR1 LNHDA and CDR2 SQIVND (reference sequence). CDR3 residues: CASRGTGAKNTEAFF.

The rearrangement links TRBV29-1 to TRBJ2-1. Germline CDR1 reads SQVTM; CDR2 reads ANQGSEA. The CDR3 runs to 13 residues. CDR3: CSVEVVSYNEQFF.

The chain recombines TRBV20-1 with TRBJ1-3; TCRdb's D call, TRBD1, is unchecked because there is no DNA. Germline-derived CDR1 and CDR2 are DFQATT and SNEGSKA (reference sequence). The CDR3 has 17 amino acids. CDR3 protein: CSARDTLGGGGWDTIYF.